This T cell receptor (beta chain) comes out of a study of cytomegalovirus exposure and HLA in healthy donors. PCR amplification relied on 60 Vbeta primers (plus 13 Jbeta primers). TCRdb's table, derived via immunoSEQ multiplex PCR, lists solely in-frame clones and lacks some. This repertoire shows approximately 120,000 clones, 17% found once; its top ten account for about 3%. Regarding the study as a whole: In a later analysis, TCR beta V- and J-gene trimming was associated with a missense DCLRE1C variant. Evidence from a later analysis indicated that most CMV-associated TCR beta chains looked HLA-restricted.

Unrecorded immune exposure was likely among donors, who were nominally healthy when sampled. The CDR3 has 14 residues. With 4 bases removed from V and 6 bases from J, the gap between germline ends came to 15 bases. Germline V gene sequence: CDR1 SEHNR, CDR2 FQNEAQ (reference sequence). A word on this clone: Its antigen is unidentified.

The chain links TRBV7-9 to TRBJ1-1; D is perhaps TRBD1 (5 bases). The specimen sequenced was PBMCs. This sequence was found in a female donor in good health and CMV-seropositive. The CDR3 DNA reads TGTGCCAGCAGCTATGGACATCTGATGGCTGAAGCTTTCTTT. It is translated as CASSYGHLMAEAFF.